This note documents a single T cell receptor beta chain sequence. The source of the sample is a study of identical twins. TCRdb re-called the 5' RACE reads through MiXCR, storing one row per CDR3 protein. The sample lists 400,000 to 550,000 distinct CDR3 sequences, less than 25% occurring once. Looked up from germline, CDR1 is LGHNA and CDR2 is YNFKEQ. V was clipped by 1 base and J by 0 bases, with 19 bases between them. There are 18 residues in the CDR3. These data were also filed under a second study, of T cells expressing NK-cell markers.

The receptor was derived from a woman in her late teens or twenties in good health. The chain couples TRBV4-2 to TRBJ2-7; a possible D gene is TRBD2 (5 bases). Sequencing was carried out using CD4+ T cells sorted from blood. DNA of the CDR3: TGTGCCAGCAGCCAAGCTCACGGGAATTCGTACAGCTCCTACGAGCAGTACTTC. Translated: CASSQAHGNSYSSYEQYF.